These 27 T cell receptor beta chains were all obtained from the same sample, sequenced in a study of human T cells and chemical hapten exposure. TCRdb called the RACE reads again in MiXCR, with one record for every CDR3 protein. The repertoire includes over 75,000 distinct CDR3 sequences, around 7.8% of them detected once, and roughly 1.5% sits in the top ten. Time point defined: patch test 1, 2 weeks after DPC sensitization. Sample treatment: therapeutic diphenylcyclopropenone sensitization with weekly scalp DPC. The sequencing used whole blood, collected in connection with sensitization to the hapten diphenylcyclopropenone (DPC). The source is a woman aged 25 to 39 with alopecia areata. Some clones in this sample may be carry-over from other donors' samples.

This clonotype was recorded many times. This chain uses TRBV12-5 with TRBJ1-2; D is perhaps TRBD1 (5 bases). The germline gives CDR1 LGHNT, CDR2 FRNRAP. The CDR3 has 14 amino acids. V dropped 3 bases and J dropped 5 bases, with 13 bases sitting between them. CDR3 sequence (DNA): TGTGCTAGTGGTTTTAATGCAGGGTCTTATGGCTACACCTTC. This translates into CASGFNAGSYGYTF.

The table lists this clonotype with many counts. The chain joins TRBV30 to TRBJ2-1, with TRBD1 as a possible D gene (5 bases). The V and J ends lost 1 base and 8 bases respectively, with 12 bases between them. Per the germline V gene, CDR1 is GTSNPN and CDR2 is SVGIG (reference sequence). The CDR3 covers 13 residues. Here the CDR3 reads CAWSALGRYEQFF. The CDR3 region has the DNA TGTGCCTGGAGTGCCTTGGGGCGCTATGAGCAGTTCTTC.

The rearrangement uses TRBV6-1 and TRBJ2-3; D is undetermined. Per the germline V gene, CDR1 is MNHNS and CDR2 is SASEGT. The ends were cut back, 10 bases at V and 2 bases at J, with 16 bases in the middle. CDR3 length: 14 residues. The CDR3, as DNA: TGTGCCAACCGTTTGGACGGCGACACAGATACGCAGTATTTT. This encodes CANRLDGDTDTQYF.

In its sample, this clonotype was seen many times. This chain joins TRBV7-9 and TRBJ1-5; D ambiguous. In germline, CDR1 is SEHNR, CDR2 FQNEAQ (reference sequence). This CDR3 is 13 amino acids long. V lost 1 base and J lost 11, with 12 bases in between. The CDR3 DNA is TGTGCCAGCAGCTTAGGGCCGGGTAGGTCCCAGCATTTT. It specifies CASSLGPGRSQHF.

This clonotype was detected only a few times. V and J are TRBV5-1 and TRBJ2-1; D is perhaps TRBD1 (5 bases). Between the trimmed V and J ends, which lost 1 base and 6 bases, there was a span of 8 bases. The CDR3 runs to 13 residues. Germline V gives CDR1 SGHRS, CDR2 YFSETQ. The CDR3 DNA is TGCGCCAGCAGCTTGAGGACAACCAATGAGCAGTTCTTC. Translation gives CASSLRTTNEQFF.

The table lists this clonotype with many counts. The V and J genes are TRBV6-2 or TRBV6-3 and TRBJ1-2; D gene unclear. The V end lost 5 bases, the J end lost 0 bases, and 4 bases lay between the germline ends. This CDR3 contains 12 residues. Germline loops: CDR1 MNHEY, CDR2 SVGEGT. This CDR3 is CASSLTNYGYTF. As DNA, the CDR3 is TGTGCCAGCAGTCTAACTAACTATGGCTACACCTTC.

This chain connects TRBV28 to TRBJ2-1; D not certain. V was clipped by 6 bases and J by 0 bases, with 12 bases between them. In germline, CDR1 is MDHEN, CDR2 SYDVKM. This CDR3 is built from 15 residues. The CDR3 spells CASRLQRSSYNEQFF. In nucleotides, the CDR3 is TGTGCCAGCAGACTTCAAAGAAGCTCCTACAATGAGCAGTTCTTC.

The rearrangement joins TRBV7-9 to TRBJ2-7; no definite D call. There are 12 residues in the CDR3. The V end lost 1 base, the J end lost 5 bases, and 6 bases lay between the germline ends. Germline CDR1 SEHNR, CDR2 FQNEAQ (reference sequence). CDR3 coding DNA: TGTGCCAGCAGCTTAGGAGCTGACGAGCAGTACTTC. Residues: CASSLGADEQYF.

This clonotype was detected ten times or more. The chain recombines TRBV7-8 with TRBJ1-1; D is unresolved. Germline assignment: CDR1 SGHVS and CDR2 FQNEAQ. CDR3 length: 14 residues. V dropped 0 bases and J dropped 1 base, with 6 bases sitting between them. The CDR3, as DNA: TGTGCCAGCAGCTTAGCTCCGCGGAACACTGAAGCTTTCTTT. As protein: CASSLAPRNTEAFF.

In its sample, this clonotype was seen many times. The rearrangement links TRBV2 to TRBJ2-3; no clear D. The CDR3 length is 14 residues. Germline CDR1 SNHLY, CDR2 FYNNEI. V was shortened by 5 bases and J by 5 bases, with 14 bases between the two germline ends. The CDR3 loop is CASSPSLPGDTQYF. CDR3 bases: TGTGCCAGCAGTCCCAGCCTCCCCGGAGATACGCAGTATTTT.

This clonotype showed up many times. V and J are TRBV29-1 and TRBJ2-2; D ambiguous. Between the trimmed V and J ends, which lost 6 bases and 5 bases, there was a span of 13 bases. This CDR3 is 13 amino acids long. Germline V gene lookup returns CDR1 SQVTM and CDR2 ANQGSEA. This chain's CDR3 is CSVGWFLTGELFF. CDR3 coding DNA: TGCAGCGTCGGCTGGTTTTTGACCGGGGAGCTGTTTTTT.

This clonotype was recorded at least ten times. The rearrangement uses TRBV2 and TRBJ1-5, with no clear D. Germline V CDR1 and CDR2: SNHLY, FYNNEI. The CDR3 extends over 14 amino acids. Trimming took off 1 base at V and 1 base at J, with 5 bases between the two ends. In nucleotides, the CDR3 is TGTGCCAGCAGTGAAGGGGGAAGCAATCAGCCCCAGCATTTT. This sequence encodes CASSEGGSNQPQHF.

This clonotype was seen a few times. This rearrangement joins TRBV18 to TRBJ1-1; no clear D gene. This CDR3 is 14 amino acids long. V lost 6 bases to trimming and J lost 1 base, with 12 bases between them. Germline-derived CDR1 and CDR2 are KGHSH and LQKENI. CDR3 sequence reads: CASSLFSENTEAFF. The CDR3 nucleotides are TGTGCCAGCTCCCTATTTAGCGAGAACACTGAAGCTTTCTTT.

This clonotype was detected only a few times. V is TRBV12-3 or TRBV12-4 and J is TRBJ2-7; perhaps TRBD2 as D (5 bases). The CDR3 extends over 14 amino acids. The V end was cut by 2 bases, the J end by 1 base, with 9 bases between. Here the CDR3 reads CASSLSSGSYEQYF. CDR3 nucleotide sequence: TGTGCCAGCAGTTTAAGTTCGGGGTCCTACGAGCAGTACTTC.

A few counts support this clonotype. This chain links TRBV12-3 or TRBV12-4 with TRBJ1-3; D is unresolved. Between the trimmed V and J ends, which lost 2 bases and 2 bases, there was a span of 7 bases. The CDR3 length is 14 residues. This CDR3 is CASSLPGTGNTIYF. The CDR3 DNA reads as TGTGCCAGCAGTTTACCGGGCACTGGAAACACCATATATTTT.

The V gene is TRBV7-2, the J gene TRBJ2-7; D unclear. CDR3 length equals 12 residues. Looked up from germline, CDR1 is SGHTA and CDR2 is FQGNSA. The V end was cut by 10 bases, the J end by 2 bases, with 12 bases between. The CDR3 region has the DNA TGTGCCACAGCTAGGCAGGCCTACGAGCAGTACTTC. This sequence encodes CATARQAYEQYF.

Details on this clonotype: Just one base apart from a much larger clone, this may be a read error. V is TRBV3-1 and J is TRBJ2-7; TRBD1 agrees at 10 bases. The V and J ends lost 2 bases and 4 bases, in that order; junction bases with no gene match: 5. Germline CDR1 and CDR2: LGHDT and YNNKEL (reference sequence). The CDR3 has 15 amino acids. The CDR3, as DNA: TGTGCCAGCAGCCAACCGGGACAGGGGTTATACGAGCAGTACTTC. This gives the protein CASSQPGQGLYEQYF.

This clonotype was counted at least ten times. The chain carries TRBV18 and TRBJ2-5; a possible D gene is TRBD2 (7 bases). Deletions cut 4 bases from V and 5 bases from J, with 17 bases between. This CDR3 contains 15 residues. Germline values: CDR1 KGHSH, CDR2 LQKENI. The DNA for the CDR3 is TGTGCCAGCTCACGAACCGCGGGGGCCGCGGAGACCCAGTACTTC. Its protein is CASSRTAGAAETQYF.

This clonotype was seen a handful of times. The chain employs TRBV9 and TRBJ1-2; D gene uncertain. This CDR3 spans 13 amino acids. CDR1 and CDR2 (germline): SGDLS, YYNGEE. V lost 3 bases and J 1 base, leaving 7 bases between the germline ends. The CDR3 loop reads CASSGRVNYGYTF. The CDR3 bases are TGTGCCAGCAGCGGACGGGTTAACTATGGCTACACCTTC.

This clonotype was recorded at least ten times. This rearrangement joins TRBV5-1 to TRBJ2-1; 9 bases line up with TRBD2. Germline V gives CDR1 SGHRS, CDR2 YFSETQ. V was clipped by 2 bases and J by 5 bases; unmatched bases: 5. This CDR3 has 15 residues. Here the CDR3 DNA reads TGCGCCAGCAGCTTCTCACTAGCGGGTGACAATGAGCAGTTCTTC. Translated: CASSFSLAGDNEQFF.

This clonotype was recorded many times. The rearrangement uses TRBV18 and TRBJ2-3; the D is unclear. Germline V gene data show CDR1 as KGHSH and CDR2 as LQKENI. Deletions cut 8 bases from V and 0 bases from J, with 3 bases between. CDR3 length equals 11 residues. The CDR3: CASRSTDTQYF. DNA of the CDR3: TGTGCCAGCCGGAGCACAGATACGCAGTATTTT.

This clonotype was recorded at least ten times. CDR3 residues: CSAPVGAEAFF. The DNA of the CDR3 is TGCAGTGCTCCGGTGGGCGCTGAAGCTTTCTTT. J is TRBJ1-1 and V is TRBV20-1; the D is unclear. V lost 5 bases to trimming and J lost 6 bases, with 10 bases between them. CDR3 length: 11 amino acids. Germline V CDR1 and CDR2: DFQATT, SNEGSKA (reference sequence).

This clonotype was seen many times. The rearrangement uses TRBV20-1 and TRBJ2-3, with D unclear. The V end was cut by 1 base, the J end by 6 bases, with 5 bases between. Germline CDR1 is DFQATT and CDR2 is SNEGSKA (reference sequence). This CDR3 contains 11 residues. DNA of the CDR3: TGCAGTGCTAGAGTCCCCGATACGCAGTATTTT. This encodes CSARVPDTQYF.

This clonotype was detected many times. The chain uses TRBV3-1 and TRBJ2-3; maybe TRBD2 (5 bases). This CDR3 contains 15 residues. Germline lookup yields CDR1 LGHDT and CDR2 YNNKEL (reference sequence). Trimming took 2 bases from V and 3 from J, leaving 12 bases between them. Written as DNA, the CDR3 is TGTGCCAGCAGCCAAATACCTAGCTCGACAGATACGCAGTATTTT. This sequence encodes CASSQIPSSTDTQYF.

This clonotype has at least ten counts. The genes are TRBV9 and TRBJ2-6; D not certain. CDR3 length equals 15 residues. V lost 0 bases, J lost 2 bases, and 6 bases lay in between. Germline V gives CDR1 SGDLS, CDR2 YYNGEE. CDR3 loop: CASSVEQPGANVLTF. CDR3 nucleotide sequence: TGTGCCAGCAGCGTAGAGCAACCTGGGGCCAACGTCCTGACTTTC.

This clonotype was seen repeatedly, ten times or more. V usage is TRBV7-9 and J usage is TRBJ1-1, with D hard to call. The CDR3 runs 13 residues. Per germline, CDR1 SEHNR and CDR2 FQNEAQ (reference sequence). V lost 2 bases and J 8 bases, leaving 12 bases between the germline ends. The CDR3 DNA follows: TGTGCCAGCAGCTTACGTGGGAGCCTAGAAGCTTTCTTT. As protein: CASSLRGSLEAFF.

In its sample, this clonotype was seen a few times. The rearrangement links TRBV14 to TRBJ1-1; a possible D gene is TRBD1 (5 bases). Between the trimmed V and J ends, which lost 2 bases and 5 bases, there was a span of 15 bases. The length of the CDR3 is 15 residues. Germline loops: CDR1 SGHDN, CDR2 FVKESK. The CDR3 DNA follows: TGTGCCAGCAGCCAAACAATACCCCCAGGGACTGAAGCTTTCTTT. It yields the protein CASSQTIPPGTEAFF.